This T cell receptor beta chain was sequenced during a study of T cell repertoires in cytomegalovirus infection. Regarding this clonotype: What it binds is unknown.

TCRdb fed the reads into MiXCR, producing one record per CDR3 protein. The sample consists of more than 250,000 distinct CDR3 sequences, 20% to 25% of them appearing once. This CDR3 is built from 14 residues. V shed 0 bases and J shed 7 bases, with 13 bases lying between them. Germline CDR1 reads SGHRS; CDR2 reads YFSETQ. This specimen was cultured PBMCs, taken from culture after CMV antigen stimulation. The chain employs TRBV5-1 and TRBJ1-1; D is uncertain. This TCR came from a human donor in good health (CMV status not recorded). Some clones in this sample may be carry-over from other donors' samples. The CDR3 DNA reads TGCGCCAGCAGCTTGGGCGTGGGCTCGAGTGAAGCTTTCTTT. It is translated as CASSLGVGSSEAFF.